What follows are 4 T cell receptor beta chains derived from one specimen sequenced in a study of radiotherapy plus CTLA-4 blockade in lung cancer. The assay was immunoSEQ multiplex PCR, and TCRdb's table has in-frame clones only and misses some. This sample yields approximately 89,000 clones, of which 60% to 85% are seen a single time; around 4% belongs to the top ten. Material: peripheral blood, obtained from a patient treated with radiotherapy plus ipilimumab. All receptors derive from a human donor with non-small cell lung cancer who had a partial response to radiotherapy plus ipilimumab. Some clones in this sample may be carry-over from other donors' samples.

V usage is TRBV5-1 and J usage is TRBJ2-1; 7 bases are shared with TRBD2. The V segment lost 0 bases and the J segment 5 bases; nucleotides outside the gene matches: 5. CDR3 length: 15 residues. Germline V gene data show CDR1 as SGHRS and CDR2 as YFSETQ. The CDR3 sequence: CASSLVASGNNEQFF. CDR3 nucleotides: TGCGCCAGCAGCTTGGTGGCTAGCGGAAACAATGAGCAGTTCTTC. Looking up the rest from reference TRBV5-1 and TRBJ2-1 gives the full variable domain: KAGVTQTPRYLIKTRGQQVTLSCSPISGHRSVSWYQQTPGQGLQFLFEYFSETQRNKGNFPGRFSGRQFSNSRSEMNVSTLELGDSALYLCASSLVASGNNEQFFGPGTRLTVL.

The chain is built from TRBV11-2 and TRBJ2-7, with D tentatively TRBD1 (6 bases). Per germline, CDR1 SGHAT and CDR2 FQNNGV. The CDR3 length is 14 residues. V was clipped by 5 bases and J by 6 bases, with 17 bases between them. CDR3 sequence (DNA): TGTGCCAGCAGCGGATGGGACACCCTGGCCGAGCAGTACTTC. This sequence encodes CASSGWDTLAEQYF. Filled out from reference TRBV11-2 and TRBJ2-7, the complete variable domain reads EAGVAQSPRYKIIEKRQSVAFWCNPISGHATLYWYQQILGQGPKLLIQFQNNGVVDDSQLPKDRFSAERLKGVDSTLKIQPAKLEDSAVYLCASSGWDTLAEQYFGPGTRLTVT.

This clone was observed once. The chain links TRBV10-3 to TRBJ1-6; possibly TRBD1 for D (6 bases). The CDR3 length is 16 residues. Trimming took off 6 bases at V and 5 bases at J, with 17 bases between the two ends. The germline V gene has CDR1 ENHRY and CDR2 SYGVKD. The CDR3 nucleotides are TGTGCCATCAGGGAAACCGGGACATCCAATAATTCACCCCTCCACTTT. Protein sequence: CAIRETGTSNNSPLHF.

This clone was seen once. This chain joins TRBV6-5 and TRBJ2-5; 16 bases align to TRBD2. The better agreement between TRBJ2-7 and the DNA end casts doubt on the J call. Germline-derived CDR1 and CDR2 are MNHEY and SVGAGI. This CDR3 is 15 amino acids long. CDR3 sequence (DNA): TGTGCCAGCTTAGGGACTAGCGGGGGGGCCTACGAGCAGTACTTC. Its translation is CASLGTSGGAYEQYF.